Listed here is a single TCR beta chain. Its antigen is undetermined. The data were taken from a study of post-analysis software for immune sequencing data. Study-wide results and caveats: Among 5 or 6 TRBV segments more frequent in patients than controls were TRBV5-6, TRBV5-1 and TRBV20-1.

From germline, CDR1 is ENHRY and CDR2 SYGVKD. Trimming removed 6 bases from V and 4 bases from J, with 15 bases in between. This CDR3 spans 14 amino acids. Unique molecular identifiers tagged the TCR beta cDNA libraries. Input of about 1 to 11 million T cells yielded a few hundred thousand cDNA molecules. TCRdb used MiXCR to reprocess the PCR reads, holding one entry per CDR3 protein. The table has over 250,000 distinct CDR3 sequences, 35% to 45% seen once. The sample consisted of blood. The chain carries TRBV10-3 and TRBJ2-5, with D possibly being TRBD1 (5 bases). This TCR derives from a girl aged 10 to 17 with multiple sclerosis. The CDR3 loop reads CAISAGLRGETQYF. Written as DNA, the CDR3 is TGTGCCATCAGCGCCGGGCTTAGGGGAGAGACCCAGTACTTC.